This T cell receptor beta chain originates from a study of chemoradiotherapy in HPV16-positive cancers. Study summary: Functional T-cell assays on a couple of HPV16-positive patients' cells defined candidate HPV-specific clones and common TCR motifs. Study results and caveats: Candidate HPV-specific clones and E7-related TCR motifs grew in tumor during treatment. The functional HPV-specific definition rests on just two HPV16-positive patients. For HPV16-positive patients, expanding HPV-responsive T cells associated with longer recurrence-free survival.

Germline CDR1 reads SEHNR; CDR2 reads FQNEAQ (reference sequence). With 5 bases removed from V and 3 bases from J, the gap between germline ends came to 10 bases. CDR3 length equals 13 residues. Produced via immunoSEQ multiplex PCR; TCRdb's table is partial and in-frame only. The repertoire holds 17,000 or so clones, with around three quarters as singletons. This clone showed up just a few times. Antigen specificity is unknown. The clonotype was recovered from a human donor with HPV-associated anogenital cancer. The input for sequencing was tumor tissue, taken from a patient who underwent chemoradiotherapy. The chain joins TRBV7-9 to TRBJ1-2, with D uncertain. CDR3 sequence reads: CASSPSTDYGYTF. The CDR3 DNA reads TGTGCCAGCAGCCCTTCTACCGACTATGGCTACACCTTC.